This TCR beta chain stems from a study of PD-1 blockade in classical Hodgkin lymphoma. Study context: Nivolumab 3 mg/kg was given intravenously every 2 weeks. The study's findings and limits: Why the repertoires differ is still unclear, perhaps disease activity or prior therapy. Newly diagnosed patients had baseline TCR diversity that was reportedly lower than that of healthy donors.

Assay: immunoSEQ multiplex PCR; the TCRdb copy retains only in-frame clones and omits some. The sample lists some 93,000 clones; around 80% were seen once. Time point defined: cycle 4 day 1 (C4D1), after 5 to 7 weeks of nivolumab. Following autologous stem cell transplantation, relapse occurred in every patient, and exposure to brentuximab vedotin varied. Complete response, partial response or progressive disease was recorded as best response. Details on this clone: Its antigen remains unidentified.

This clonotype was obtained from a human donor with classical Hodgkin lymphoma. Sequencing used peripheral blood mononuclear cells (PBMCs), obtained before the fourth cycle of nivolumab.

CDR3 DNA sequence: TGTGCCAGCAGCCAAGATGGGTCCGGGACATCACCCCGAGGCTACACCTTC. As protein: CASSQDGSGTSPRGYTF. The V gene is TRBV4-2, the J gene TRBJ1-2, with a possible D match to TRBD1 (6 bases). The CDR3 is 17 residues long. V was shortened by 0 bases and J by 8 bases, with 22 bases between the two germline ends. CDR1 and CDR2 from the germline V gene are LGHNA and YNFKEQ.